This TCR beta chain was sequenced in a study of T-cell memory formation after mild COVID-19. Libraries for TCRalpha and TCRbeta carried sample barcodes and unique molecular identifiers via 5'RACE. TCRdb itself ran the 5' RACE reads through MiXCR, one entry per CDR3 protein. The profile shows approximately 580,000 distinct CDR3 sequences, 20% of them singletons. This clonotype was counted many times. The CDR3 spans 16 residues. Trimming removed 7 bases at V and 2 bases at J, with 18 bases between. This TCR was sampled from an adult woman who had mild COVID-19 (a few samples of this study predate the infection). Cell type and time point are not known. J is TRBJ1-3 and V is TRBV12-3 or TRBV12-4; perhaps TRBD1 as D (5 bases). The specimen sequenced was PBMCs or a T cell subset sorted from them (not recorded which). CDR3 nucleotide sequence: TGTGCCAGCAACCCTACTAAAGACAGAGCTGGAAACACCATATATTTT. Amino acid sequence: CASNPTKDRAGNTIYF.